The rows below give T cell receptor beta chains drawn from one sample of a study of blood T cell repertoires in COVID-19. Using immunoSEQ multiplex PCR, the repertoire was profiled, and TCRdb retains in-frame clones only, with some absent. Found here are about 240,000 clones, about 68% of them singletons; the top ten hold 3% to 3.5%. The sequencing sample was made of peripheral blood. The receptor set was obtained from a woman older than 75 with acute or convalescent COVID-19. CDR3s include the opening cysteine and the closing phenylalanine or tryptophan. The order of the fields is CDR3 protein, CDR3 DNA, J gene, clone size, V gene, D gene. D genes are given only for firm matches. Clone size appears in some rows only: once, few, many, or a class for an expanded clone.

CASRRSGRGDEQFF,TGTGCCAGCAGACGTAGCGGGAGAGGCGATGAGCAGTTCTTC,TRBJ2-1,.,TRBV6-5,TRBD2
CASSSGILLAKNIQYF,TGTGCCAGCAGTTCGGGGATACTACTAGCCAAAAACATTCAGTACTTC,TRBJ2-4,once,TRBV6-2/TRBV6-3,.
CASSLETSGRDEQYF,TGTGCCAGCAGTTTAGAGACTAGCGGGAGGGACGAGCAGTACTTC,TRBJ2-7,.,TRBV27,TRBD2
CASGLTGIRQPQHF,TGTGCTAGTGGTTTGACGGGGATACGGCAGCCCCAGCATTTT,TRBJ1-5,few,TRBV12-5,.
CASSPPGRQWANVLTF,TGTGCCAGCTCACCACCGGGCCGCCAATGGGCCAACGTCCTGACTTTC,TRBJ2-6,.,TRBV18,.
CASTPAGTGWAQHF,TGTGCCAGCACCCCCGCCGGGACAGGGTGGGCCCAGCATTTT,TRBJ1-5,.,TRBV6-5,TRBD1
CASSRAGTGAYEQYF,TGTGCCAGCAGTCGCGCCGGGACAGGGGCCTACGAGCAGTACTTC,TRBJ2-7,few,TRBV6-2/TRBV6-3,TRBD1
CASSAGVANYGYTF,TGTGCCAGCAGTGCAGGGGTGGCTAACTATGGCTACACCTTC,TRBJ1-2,.,TRBV2,.
CSASSQGGNQPQHF,TGCAGTGCTAGTTCACAGGGCGGCAATCAGCCCCAGCATTTT,TRBJ1-5,.,TRBV20-1,.
CASSVGGRDNEKLFF,TGTGCCAGCAGCGTAGGCGGCAGGGATAATGAAAAACTGTTTTTT,TRBJ1-4,.,TRBV9,.
CATHPRTANTGELFF,TGTGCCACCCACCCCCGGACTGCGAACACCGGGGAGCTGTTTTTT,TRBJ2-2,few,TRBV6-5,.
CASRNRVGSYEQYF,TGCGCCAGCAGGAACCGGGTTGGCAGCTACGAGCAGTACTTC,TRBJ2-7,few,TRBV10-2,.
CASTGGVLTSNEQFF,TGTGCCAGCACGGGGGGAGTCCTTACATCTAATGAGCAGTTCTTC,TRBJ2-1,few,TRBV6-6,TRBD2
CASSLPRLAEETQYF,TGCGCCAGCAGCTTGCCCAGACTAGCGGAAGAGACCCAGTACTTC,TRBJ2-5,.,TRBV5-1,TRBD2
CASSIDLGRGTGELFF,TGTGCCAGTAGTATAGATCTCGGGAGGGGCACCGGGGAGCTGTTTTTT,TRBJ2-2,.,TRBV19,TRBD2
CASRQGSFEGETQYF,TGTGCCAGCCGTCAGGGGTCCTTCGAGGGAGAGACCCAGTACTTC,TRBJ2-5,.,TRBV6-5,.
CSASTGGRLNYGYTF,TGCAGCGCCTCGACAGGGGGTCGGCTTAACTATGGCTACACCTTC,TRBJ1-2,.,TRBV29-1,TRBD1
CASRIHGTGGNTIYF,TGTGCCAGCAGAATTCATGGGACAGGGGGAAACACCATATATTTT,TRBJ1-3,.,TRBV11-2,TRBD1
CASSLGTGPYGYTF,TGTGCCAGCAGCTTAGGGACAGGGCCCTATGGCTACACCTTC,TRBJ1-2,.,TRBV7-6,TRBD1
CASSYQGGTNEKLFF,TGTGCCAGCAGCTACCAGGGGGGCACTAATGAAAAACTGTTTTTT,TRBJ1-4,.,TRBV5-4,TRBD1